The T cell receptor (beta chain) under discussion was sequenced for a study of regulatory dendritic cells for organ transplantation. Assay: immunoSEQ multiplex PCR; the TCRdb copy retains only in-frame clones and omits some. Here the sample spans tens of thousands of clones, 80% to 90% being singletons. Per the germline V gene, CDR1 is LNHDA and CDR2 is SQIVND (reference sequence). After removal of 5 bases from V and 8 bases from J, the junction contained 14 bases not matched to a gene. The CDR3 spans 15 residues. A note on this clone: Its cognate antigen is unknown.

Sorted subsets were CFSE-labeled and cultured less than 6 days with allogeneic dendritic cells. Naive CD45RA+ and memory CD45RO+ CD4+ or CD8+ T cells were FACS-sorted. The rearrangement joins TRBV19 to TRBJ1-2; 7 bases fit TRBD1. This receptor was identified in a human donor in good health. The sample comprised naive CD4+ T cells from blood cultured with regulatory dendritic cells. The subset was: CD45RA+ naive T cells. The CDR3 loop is CASSGGSAGGHGYTF. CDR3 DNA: TGTGCCAGTAGTGGGGGTTCGGCAGGGGGACACGGCTACACCTTC.